This T cell receptor beta chain was profiled in a study of identical twins. Regarding the study as a whole: Twin pairs' shared out-of-frame alpha sequences were enriched in low generation probability. While abundant cord blood beta clonotypes carried fewer insertions, memory repertoires showed no such pattern. Researchers caution that invariant MAIT and iNKT cells could partly confound zero-insertion analyses.

Unique molecular identifiers were present on the cDNA, which also gained a universal primer site by template switching. TCRdb passed the 5' RACE reads through MiXCR, listing each CDR3 protein once. The sample shows some 900,000 distinct CDR3 sequences, roughly an eighth of them seen only once. Germline CDR1 and CDR2: SGDLS and YYNGEE. The length of the CDR3 is 15 residues. Trimming cost V 0 bases and J 6 bases, with 13 bases left between them. As concerns this clonotype: The antigen remains unidentified.

The data were also submitted as part of a second study, on yellow fever vaccine responses in identical twins.

Sequencing input: PBMCs. The origin of this receptor is a woman aged 18-29 years in good health. The rearrangement joins TRBV9 to TRBJ2-1; TRBD1 is a possible D gene (6 bases). CDR3 residues: CASSVGAGVSNEQFF. The CDR3 DNA reads as TGTGCCAGCAGCGTAGGGGCAGGGGTTAGCAATGAGCAGTTCTTC.